The clone carrying this T cell receptor (beta chain) was observed once. Its specificity is unknown. The source of the sample is a study of cytomegalovirus exposure and HLA in healthy donors. Study-wide points: Productive status was seen about 90% or about 30% of the time for most TCR beta V segments in an earlier analysis.

Germline values: CDR1 SGHAT, CDR2 FQNNGV. The CDR3 covers 17 residues. With V trimmed by 2 bases and J by 2 bases, 12 bases remained unmatched. The PCR used 60 Vbeta and 13 Jbeta primers. Profiled with immunoSEQ multiplex PCR; TCRdb holds only in-frame clones, not every one. The sample comprises 100,000 to 140,000 clones, around three quarters of which are singletons, and more than 4% rests with the top ten. The clonotype originates from a male donor in good health and CMV-seronegative. The sequenced sample was PBMCs. The chain links TRBV11-2 to TRBJ2-7; the match to TRBD2 covers 7 bases. This CDR3 reads CASSLYPRGGRPYEQYF. The DNA for the CDR3 is TGTGCCAGCAGCTTATATCCGCGGGGAGGGAGGCCCTACGAGCAGTACTTC. Full variable domain (rest looked up from reference TRBV11-2 and TRBJ2-7): EAGVAQSPRYKIIEKRQSVAFWCNPISGHATLYWYQQILGQGPKLLIQFQNNGVVDDSQLPKDRFSAERLKGVDSTLKIQPAKLEDSAVYLCASSLYPRGGRPYEQYFGPGTRLTVT.